One sample yielded the 22 T cell receptor beta chains listed below, sequenced in a study of blood T cell repertoires in COVID-19. Measured with immunoSEQ multiplex PCR; TCRdb has only the in-frame clones, and not every one. The sample yields around 180,000 clones, roughly 76% seen once. Sequenced: peripheral blood. These receptor sequences come from a woman of 80 years or more with COVID-19, enrolled during active disease.

The V and J genes are TRBV6-1 and TRBJ2-7; a possible D gene is TRBD1 (6 bases). Germline loops: CDR1 MNHNS, CDR2 SASEGT. V was trimmed by 1 base and J by 2 bases, leaving 12 bases between them. The CDR3 has 15 residues. The CDR3 coding sequence is TGTGCCAGCAGTGAAGGGGCAGGGACACCCTACGAGCAGTACTTC. Its protein product is CASSEGAGTPYEQYF.

This chain joins TRBV27 and TRBJ2-1; tentative D call: TRBD2 (5 bases). Trimming took off 5 bases at V and 4 bases at J, with 12 bases between the two ends. The CDR3 consists of 14 residues. Germline CDR1 MNHEY, CDR2 SMNVEV (reference sequence). In DNA form, the CDR3 reads TGTGCCAGCAGTCCCTCTCGGACTTACAATGAGCAGTTCTTC. Encoded protein: CASSPSRTYNEQFF.

J is TRBJ2-1 and V is TRBV7-2; 12 bases match TRBD2. The CDR3 consists of 16 residues. Trimming removed 5 bases from V and 6 bases from J; junction bases left unmatched: 8. CDR1 SGHTA and CDR2 FQGNSA come from the germline V gene. Written as DNA, the CDR3 is TGTGCCAGCAGCGCCCTGCTAGCGGGAGGGAGCAATGAGCAGTTCTTC. Translating it yields CASSALLAGGSNEQFF.

The chain employs TRBV7-7 and TRBJ1-1; D is undetermined. Germline V lookup: CDR1 SSHAT, CDR2 FNYEAQ (reference sequence). This CDR3 has 18 amino acids. The V end lost 1 base, the J end lost 1 base, and 19 bases lay between the germline ends. The CDR3 DNA reads as TGTGCCAGCAGCTTAGGGTCCGGTCTTGAGCGACGGAACACTGAAGCTTTCTTT. It specifies CASSLGSGLERRNTEAFF.

The chain couples TRBV10-3 to TRBJ2-3, with 10 positions matching TRBD2. V gave up 7 bases and J gave up 4 bases; unmatched junction bases: 5. The CDR3 runs to 14 residues. Germline CDR1 is ENHRY and CDR2 is SYGVKD. DNA for the CDR3: TGTGCCATCAAGCTAGCGGGAGATTCAGATACGCAGTATTTT. Amino acids: CAIKLAGDSDTQYF.

In this sample, this clone turned up once. V usage is TRBV7-2 and J usage is TRBJ2-7; TRBD1 might be the D (6 bases). The germline V gene encodes CDR1 SGHTA and CDR2 FQGNSA. V was trimmed by 5 bases and J by 2 bases, leaving 19 bases between them. The CDR3 loop spans 16 amino acids. The CDR3 here is CASSQTFFRGTYEQYF. DNA of the CDR3: TGTGCCAGCAGCCAAACATTCTTCAGGGGAACCTACGAGCAGTACTTC.

This sequence joins TRBV30 and TRBJ1-1, with D maybe TRBD1 (6 bases). V gave up 7 bases and J gave up 3 bases, with 21 bases separating them. The germline gives CDR1 GTSNPN, CDR2 SVGIG (reference sequence). There are 15 residues in the CDR3. The DNA of the CDR3 is TGTGCCTCGACCAAAAAACAGGGCTTTGACACTGAAGCTTTCTTT. Amino acids: CASTKKQGFDTEAFF.

The chain couples TRBV5-6 to TRBJ1-2, with a weak D call TRBD1 (5 bases). The CDR3 totals 16 residues. Trimming stripped 1 base from V and 4 bases from J, with 17 bases between. Germline-derived CDR1 and CDR2 are SGHDT and YYEEEE. CDR3: CASSLNVGLFSYGYTF. Written as DNA, the CDR3 is TGTGCCAGCAGCTTGAATGTGGGGCTGTTTAGCTATGGCTACACCTTC.

The count of this clone is one. The CDR3 DNA is TGTGCCAGCAGCTTTGGACAGGCTGGCGAGCAGTACTTC. Translation: CASSFGQAGEQYF. This chain connects TRBV11-2 to TRBJ2-7; 7 nucleotides agree with TRBD1. J was trimmed by 6 bases and V by 3 bases; bases with no gene match: 5. Per germline, CDR1 SGHAT and CDR2 FQNNGV. The CDR3 contains 13 residues.

This clone showed up just a few times. The chain uses TRBV6-2 or TRBV6-3 and TRBJ2-7, with D maybe TRBD2 (6 bases). From germline, CDR1 is MNHEY and CDR2 SVGEGT. The CDR3 is made up of 15 amino acids. The germline V and J ends were trimmed by 2 bases and 2 bases, with 13 bases remaining between them. This CDR3 is CASSYPLGSTYEQYF. CDR3 DNA sequence: TGTGCCAGCAGTTACCCTCTCGGGAGTACCTACGAGCAGTACTTC.

The J gene is TRBJ1-5, the V gene TRBV3-1 (or the pseudogene TRBV3-2); 8 bases line up with TRBD1. The J segment lost 8 bases and the V segment lost 3 bases, leaving 6 bases of the junction unmatched. Germline assignment: CDR1 LGHDT and CDR2 YNNKEL (reference sequence). There are 14 residues in the CDR3. The CDR3 bases are TGTGCCAGCAGCCAGTCAGGGGGCCAGGAGCCCCAGCATTTT. Protein: CASSQSGGQEPQHF.

The chain employs TRBV24-1 and TRBJ2-1; TRBD1 agrees at 7 bases. Losses at the gene ends were 6 bases for V and 0 bases for J; bases not matched to a gene: 1. The CDR3 runs 14 residues. Per germline, CDR1 KGHDR and CDR2 SFDVKD. In DNA form, the CDR3 reads TGTGCCACCAGTACAGGGGACTCCTACAATGAGCAGTTCTTC. Encoded protein: CATSTGDSYNEQFF.

The chain joins TRBV2 to TRBJ1-2, with 9 bases that match TRBD1. V lost 11 bases to trimming and J lost 4 bases; unmatched junction nucleotides: 8. Per germline, CDR1 SNHLY and CDR2 FYNNEI. CDR3 length equals 13 residues. The CDR3 reads CAGGTGLGYGYTF. The CDR3 DNA reads as TGTGCCGGGGGGACAGGGCTTGGCTATGGCTACACCTTC.

The V gene is TRBV2, the J gene TRBJ2-5; the D is unclear. Germline values: CDR1 SNHLY, CDR2 FYNNEI. V lost 3 bases to trimming and J lost 1 base, with 6 bases between them. CDR3 length: 13 amino acids. The CDR3 nucleotides are TGTGCCAGCAGTGACAGAAGCCAAGAGACCCAGTACTTC. Its protein is CASSDRSQETQYF.

The chain joins TRBV19 to TRBJ2-7; 9 bases are shared with TRBD2. With V trimmed by 7 bases and J by 5 bases, 12 bases remained unmatched. This CDR3 region has 15 residues. From germline, CDR1 is LNHDA and CDR2 SQIVND (reference sequence). The CDR3 reads CASNTGLGTSNEQYF. As DNA, the CDR3 is TGTGCCAGTAATACCGGGCTGGGGACTAGCAACGAGCAGTACTTC.

The chain carries TRBV4-2 and TRBJ2-1, with 13 nucleotides matching TRBD2. Germline values: CDR1 LGHNA, CDR2 YNFKEQ. The CDR3 runs 19 residues. V shed 0 bases, J shed 8 bases, and the junction held 13 bases outside the gene matches. The CDR3 coding sequence is TGTGCCAGCAGCCAAGATTTTGCCAGACTAGCGGGGGGTGAGGATGAGCAGTTCTTC. Encoded protein: CASSQDFARLAGGEDEQFF.

This clone was seen a handful of times. The rearrangement uses TRBV19 and TRBJ2-2; 11 nucleotides agree with TRBD1. V trimming: 3 bases; J trimming: 5 bases; junction bases outside the gene matches: 5. The germline V gene encodes CDR1 LNHDA and CDR2 SQIVND (reference sequence). The CDR3 totals 16 residues. In DNA, the CDR3 is TGTGCCAGTAGTATTGGACAGGGGGCGACGACCGGGGAGCTGTTTTTT. Translating gives CASSIGQGATTGELFF. The whole variable domain, remainder taken from reference TRBV19 and TRBJ2-2, is DGGITQSPKYLFRKEGQNVTLSCEQNLNHDAMYWYRQDPGQGLRLIYYSQIVNDFQKGDIAEGYSVSREKKESFPLTVTSAQKNPTAFYLCASSIGQGATTGELFFGEGSRLTVL.

This chain joins TRBV5-4 and TRBJ2-5, with D unclear. Germline values: CDR1 SGHNT, CDR2 YYREEE (reference sequence). The CDR3 runs 14 residues. Trimming stripped 0 bases from V and 2 bases from J, with 8 bases between. For the CDR3, the DNA is TGTGCCAGCAGCTTGGTCAGGTCACAAGAGACCCAGTACTTC. The encoded protein is CASSLVRSQETQYF.

The chain uses TRBV4-1 and TRBJ1-1, with a possible D match to TRBD1 (6 bases). Trimming took 2 bases from V and 1 from J, leaving 14 bases between them. CDR3 size: 16 residues. Germline lookup yields CDR1 MGHRA and CDR2 YSYEKL. The DNA of the CDR3 is TGCGCCAGCAGCCAAAGGGGACCGGGACAGAACACTGAAGCTTTCTTT. This encodes CASSQRGPGQNTEAFF.

The chain combines TRBV11-3 with TRBJ2-5; D perhaps matches TRBD2 (5 bases). In germline, CDR1 is SGHNT, CDR2 YENEEA. Between the trimmed V and J ends, which lost 5 bases and 4 bases, there was a span of 17 bases. The CDR3 has 15 amino acids. Here the CDR3 DNA reads TGTGCCAGCAGCGGGAAGAGCGGATCCACAGAGACCCAGTACTTC. It translates to CASSGKSGSTETQYF. Together with reference TRBV11-3 and TRBJ2-5, the CDR3 gives the full variable domain: EAGVVQSPRYKIIEKKQPVAFWCNPISGHNTLYWYLQNLGQGPELLIRYENEEAVDDSQLPKDRFSAERLKGVDSTLKIQPAELGDSAVYLCASSGKSGSTETQYFGPGTRLLVL.

The V call is TRBV27, the J call TRBJ2-1, with TRBD2 identical over 11 bases. Germline V gene lookup returns CDR1 MNHEY and CDR2 SMNVEV (reference sequence). This CDR3 region has 16 residues. Trimming took 6 bases from V and 3 from J; bases not matched to a gene: 7. CDR3 loop: CASSRTSGGFYNEQFF. DNA of the CDR3: TGTGCCAGCAGCCGAACTAGCGGGGGATTCTACAATGAGCAGTTCTTC.

The chain is built from TRBV6-5 and TRBJ2-3; 9 nucleotides agree with TRBD2. V gave up 4 bases and J gave up 4 bases; unmatched junction bases: 9. The V gene's germline CDR1 is MNHEY and CDR2 SVGAGI. The CDR3 covers 16 residues. CDR3 bases: TGTGCCAGCAGTTTCCACTTAGCGGGAGCCGCAGATACGCAGTATTTT. Its translation is CASSFHLAGAADTQYF.